A single sample gave rise to the 3 T cell receptor beta chains below, sequenced in a study of T cells in Graves' hyperthyroidism and ophthalmopathy. The CDR3 regions of TCR beta were amplified from RNA transcripts. Researchers ran a first-round RT-PCR on the TCR CDR3 using the HTBI primer set. TCRdb analysed the multiplex PCR reads with MiXCR anew, one entry per CDR3 protein. This table holds roughly 240,000 distinct CDR3 sequences, around 15% found once. Sequencing was performed on blood. These receptors were obtained from a woman between 18 and 30 years old with Graves' ophthalmopathy.

This clonotype was found many times. J is TRBJ2-1 and V is TRBV15; D not certain. Germline V lookup: CDR1 LNHNV, CDR2 YYDKDF (reference sequence). This CDR3 is built from 13 residues. V was pared by 5 bases and J by 7 bases, with 12 bases between. The CDR3 DNA follows: TGTGCCACCAGCTCCACGAGACGAAATGAGCAGTTCTTC. Protein: CATSSTRRNEQFF.

The J gene is TRBJ2-7, the V gene TRBV28, with 8 bases aligning to TRBD1. The V gene's germline CDR1 is MDHEN and CDR2 SYDVKM. This CDR3 contains 13 residues. V shed 6 bases, J shed 5 bases, and the junction held 6 bases outside the gene matches. The CDR3 DNA is TGTGCCAGCAGCAGCGACAGGGGACACGAGCAGTACTTC. As protein: CASSSDRGHEQYF.

This clonotype came up many times. This rearrangement joins TRBV18 to TRBJ2-5; D gene unclear. Deletions cut 6 bases from V and 3 bases from J, with 14 bases between. CDR1 and CDR2 from the germline V gene are KGHSH and LQKENI. The CDR3 is 14 residues long. The CDR3 nucleotides read TGTGCCAGCTCCCCCGGAACCGAAGAAGAGACCCAGTACTTC. Translating it yields CASSPGTEEETQYF.